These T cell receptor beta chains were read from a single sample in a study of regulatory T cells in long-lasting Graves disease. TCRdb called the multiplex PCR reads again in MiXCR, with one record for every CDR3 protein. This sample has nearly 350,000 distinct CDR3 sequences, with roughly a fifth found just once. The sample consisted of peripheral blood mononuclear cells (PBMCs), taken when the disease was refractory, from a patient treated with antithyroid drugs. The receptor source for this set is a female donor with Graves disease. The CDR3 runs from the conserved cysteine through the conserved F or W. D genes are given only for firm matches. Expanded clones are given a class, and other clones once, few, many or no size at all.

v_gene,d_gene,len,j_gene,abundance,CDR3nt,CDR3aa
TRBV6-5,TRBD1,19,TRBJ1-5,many,TGTGCCAGCAGTTATGTTCTCGGACAGGGGGCTAGGAGCAATCAGCCCCAGCATTTT,CASSYVLGQGARSNQPQHF
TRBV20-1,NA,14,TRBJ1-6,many,TGCAGTGCTAGAAACATCGAGGGTAATTCACCCCTCCACTTT,CSARNIEGNSPLHF
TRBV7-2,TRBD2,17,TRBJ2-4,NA,TGTGCCAGCAGCTTAGTGGGAGCGGGGGCGTCAAAAAACATTCAGTACTTC,CASSLVGAGASKNIQYF
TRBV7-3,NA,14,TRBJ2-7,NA,TGTGCCAGCAGCCCCACAGGGTACACCTACGAGCAGTACTTC,CASSPTGYTYEQYF
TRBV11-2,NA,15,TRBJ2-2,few,TGTGCCAGCAGTCCGAGGAGGGGGGGAACCGGGGAGCTGTTTTTT,CASSPRRGGTGELFF
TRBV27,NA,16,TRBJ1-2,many,TGTGCCAGCAGTTTATCGGCCCGGAGCGGGATAGATGGCTACACCTTC,CASSLSARSGIDGYTF
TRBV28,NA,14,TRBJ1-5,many,TGTGCCAGCAGCCTAAGTTTCCACAATCAGCCCCAGCATTTT,CASSLSFHNQPQHF
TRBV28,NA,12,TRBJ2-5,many,TGTGCCAGCAGTCCCTTGCCCGAGACCCAGTACTTC,CASSPLPETQYF
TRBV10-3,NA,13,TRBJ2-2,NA,TGTGCCATCAGTTTTTTGAACACCGGGGAGCTGTTTTTT,CAISFLNTGELFF
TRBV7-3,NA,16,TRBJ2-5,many,TGTGCCAGCAGTCCCGGCGCTAGATCATTCCAAGAGACCCAGTACTTC,CASSPGARSFQETQYF
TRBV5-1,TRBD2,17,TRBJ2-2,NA,TGCGCCAGCAGCTGGGGACTAGCGGGAGCGAACACCGGGGAGCTGTTTTTT,CASSWGLAGANTGELFF
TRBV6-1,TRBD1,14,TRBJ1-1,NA,TGTGCCAGCAGCCCGGGACAGGAAGGAATAGAAGCTTTCTTT,CASSPGQEGIEAFF
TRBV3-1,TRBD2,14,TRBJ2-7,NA,TGTGCCAGCAGCCGGGGAGGGATCCCCTACGAGCAGTACTTC,CASSRGGIPYEQYF
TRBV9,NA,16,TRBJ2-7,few,TGTGCCAGCAGCTTCTCCCGGGACGGTAGTGCCTACGAGCAGTACTTC,CASSFSRDGSAYEQYF
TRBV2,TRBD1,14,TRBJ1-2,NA,TGTGCCAGCAGTGAAGGGGGGACAGGGGTTGGCTACACCTTC,CASSEGGTGVGYTF
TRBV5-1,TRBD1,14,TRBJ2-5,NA,TGCGCCAGCGCAGGGGGCGCCGGCCTAGAGACCCAGTACTTC,CASAGGAGLETQYF
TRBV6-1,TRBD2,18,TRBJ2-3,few,TGTGCCAGCAGTGAAATATGGGTAGCGGGGGAGGGCACAGATACGCAGTATTTT,CASSEIWVAGEGTDTQYF
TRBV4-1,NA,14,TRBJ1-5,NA,TGCGCCAGCAGCCAATTCGTCAGGGACCAGCCCCAGCATTTT,CASSQFVRDQPQHF
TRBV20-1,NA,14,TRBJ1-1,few,TGCAGTGCTAGAGATGGATTTCTGAACACTGAAGCTTTCTTT,CSARDGFLNTEAFF
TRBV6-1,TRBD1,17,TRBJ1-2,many,TGTGCCAGCACTCTTGGTGTGGGGGACAGAATCTTCGGTGGCTACACCTTC,CASTLGVGDRIFGGYTF
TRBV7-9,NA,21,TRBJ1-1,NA,TGTGCCAGCACCGCGGTCAATTTGGACCCCAACCCCGATACTTCGAACACTGAAGCTTTCTTT,CASTAVNLDPNPDTSNTEAFF
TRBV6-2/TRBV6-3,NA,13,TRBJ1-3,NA,TGTGCCAGCAGTTACACCCTAGGGGACACCATATATTTT,CASSYTLGDTIYF
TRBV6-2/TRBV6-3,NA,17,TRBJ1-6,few,TGTGCCAGCAGTTATTCTGACCTAAGCTCCTATAATTCACCCCTCCACTTT,CASSYSDLSSYNSPLHF